This is a list of T cell receptor beta chains from one sample in a study of T cell repertoires in cytomegalovirus infection. These TCRs are of unknown antigen specificity. One entry per CDR3 protein results from TCRdb running MiXCR on the reads. The data contain about half a million distinct CDR3 sequences, under 55% of them singletons. Specimen: cultured PBMCs, collected from culture after CMV antigen stimulation. Source of these receptors: a human donor in good health (CMV status not recorded). Some clones in this sample may be carry-over from other donors' samples. The CDR3 runs from the conserved cysteine through the conserved F or W. A D gene is named only where the DNA matches it firmly. Clone size is given for some rows only: seen once, a few or many times, or a class if the clone is expanded.

CDR3,DNA,D,J,V,size
CASSQEKGPLAKNIQYF,TGCGCCAGCAGCCAAGAGAAGGGGCCGCTAGCCAAAAACATTCAGTACTTC,NA,TRBJ2-4,TRBV4-3,few
CASSLQTFSGQYF,TGTGCCAGCAGCTTACAGACTTTCTCTGGGCAGTACTTC,NA,TRBJ2-7,TRBV7-4,few
CASRTVIYGYTF,TGTGCCAGCAGGACAGTGATCTATGGCTACACCTTC,NA,TRBJ1-2,TRBV2,NA
CASSQSQGAGYTF,TGCGCCAGCAGTCAATCACAGGGGGCTGGCTACACCTTC,TRBD1,TRBJ1-2,TRBV23-1,few
CATKTGAGMDNEQFF,TGTGCCACAAAAACGGGAGCTGGTATGGACAATGAGCAGTTCTTC,NA,TRBJ2-1,TRBV10-3,few
CASTTTSAFTDTQYF,TGTGCCAGTACGACCACTAGCGCTTTCACAGATACGCAGTATTTT,TRBD2,TRBJ2-3,TRBV19,NA
CASSRTETLAKNIQYF,TGTGCCAGCAGCCGGACAGAGACACTAGCCAAAAACATTCAGTACTTC,NA,TRBJ2-4,TRBV6-2/TRBV6-3,few
CASSPDRRVTNEKLFF,TGTGCCAGCAGTCCCGATCGGAGGGTAACTAATGAAAAACTGTTTTTT,NA,TRBJ1-4,TRBV12-3/TRBV12-4,NA
CASSRVGGGRDTEAFF,TGTGCCAGCAGCCGCGTAGGCGGGGGCCGGGACACTGAAGCTTTCTTT,NA,TRBJ1-1,TRBV7-9,few
CASSLGPVETQYF,TGTGCCAGCAGCTTAGGGCCCGTGGAGACCCAGTACTTC,NA,TRBJ2-5,TRBV7-6,few
CASSESASPRQETQYF,TGTGCCAGCAGTGAATCGGCTAGCCCGAGACAAGAGACCCAGTACTTC,NA,TRBJ2-5,TRBV6-1,NA
CASSLNVGGETQYF,TGTGCCAGCAGCTTAAATGTGGGGGGAGAGACCCAGTACTTC,NA,TRBJ2-5,TRBV7-8,NA
CASSRSGATDTQYF,TGTGCCAGCAGCCGTAGTGGGGCCACAGATACGCAGTATTTT,NA,TRBJ2-3,TRBV7-2,few
CASNPQAGLSIQYF,TGTGCCAGCAACCCACAAGCGGGGTTGAGCATTCAGTACTTC,TRBD2,TRBJ2-4,TRBV19,NA
CASSLGAGRPNYGYTF,TGTGCCAGCAGCTTAGGGGCAGGGCGACCTAACTATGGCTACACCTTC,NA,TRBJ1-2,TRBV7-2,few
CASSQVRTGGGSGGELFF,TGTGCCAGCAGCCAAGTCCGCACTGGCGGGGGGTCGGGCGGGGAGCTGTTTTTT,TRBD2,TRBJ2-2,TRBV4-2,NA
CASSLQGYREKLFF,TGTGCCAGCAGCTTACAAGGGTATCGTGAAAAACTGTTTTTT,NA,TRBJ1-4,TRBV7-9,NA
CASSLFTSYGYTF,TGTGCCAGCAGCTTATTTACAAGCTATGGCTACACCTTC,NA,TRBJ1-2,TRBV7-2,NA
CASSDRGIDEQYF,TGCGCCAGCAGCGACAGGGGTATCGACGAGCAGTACTTC,TRBD1,TRBJ2-7,TRBV10-2,NA
CASSLGSGRVSGELFF,TGTGCCAGCAGCTTAGGTAGCGGGAGAGTCTCCGGGGAGCTGTTTTTT,TRBD2,TRBJ2-2,TRBV7-9,NA
CASGQHTEAFF,TGTGCCAGCGGACAGCACACTGAAGCTTTCTTT,NA,TRBJ1-1,TRBV19,NA
CASSQGHLYEQYF,TGCGCCAGCAGCCAAGGACACCTATACGAGCAGTACTTC,NA,TRBJ2-7,TRBV4-1,NA
CASSLPPGGTYERYF,TGTGCCAGCAGCTTACCGCCTGGCGGGACCTACGAGCGGTACTTC,NA,TRBJ2-7,TRBV7-2,NA
CSVDTLHSTDTQYF,TGCAGCGTTGACACCCTACATAGCACAGATACGCAGTATTTT,NA,TRBJ2-3,TRBV29-1,NA
CASSYHTWTEDPLFNEKLFF,TGTGCCAGCAGTTACCATACCTGGACGGAGGACCCTCTCTTTAATGAAAAACTGTTTTTT,NA,TRBJ1-4,TRBV6-5,NA
CASSLGGTLGTETQYF,TGTGCCAGCAGCTTAGGGGGGACATTAGGGACAGAGACCCAGTACTTC,NA,TRBJ2-5,TRBV7-2,many
CASRRSSVYEQYF,TGTGCCAGCAGACGGTCTAGCGTCTACGAGCAGTACTTC,NA,TRBJ2-7,TRBV12-3/TRBV12-4,few
CASSLSAAWVSPLHF,TGTGCCAGCAGCTTATCGGCGGCTTGGGTTTCACCCCTCCACTTT,NA,TRBJ1-6,TRBV7-6,few
CATREEWAETQYF,TGTGCCACCCGCGAGGAGTGGGCAGAGACCCAGTACTTC,NA,TRBJ2-5,TRBV15,NA
CSVAPRLRRTEAFF,TGCAGCGTTGCCCCCAGACTTCGGAGGACTGAAGCTTTCTTT,NA,TRBJ1-1,TRBV29-1,few
CASKETGGNSPLHF,TGTGCCAGCAAAGAGACAGGGGGGAATTCACCCCTCCACTTT,TRBD1,TRBJ1-6,TRBV7-2,NA
CASSETWGKTEAFF,TGTGCCAGCAGTGAAACGTGGGGGAAAACTGAAGCTTTCTTT,NA,TRBJ1-1,TRBV6-1,NA
CASSTYTTYNEQFF,TGTGCCAGCAGTACTTACACAACTTACAATGAGCAGTTCTTC,NA,TRBJ2-1,TRBV27,few
CASSRKVVSNQPQHF,TGTGCCAGCTCTCGAAAAGTGGTAAGCAATCAGCCCCAGCATTTT,NA,TRBJ1-5,TRBV18,NA
CASSLTWWSNQPQHF,TGTGCCAGCAGTTTAACTTGGTGGAGCAATCAGCCCCAGCATTTT,NA,TRBJ1-5,TRBV7-2,few
CASSISAGLGSPLHF,TGTGCCAGTAGTATATCGGCAGGACTGGGGTCACCCCTCCACTTT,NA,TRBJ1-6,TRBV19,NA
CASTLGRAQPQHF,TGTGCCAGCACTCTAGGGCGGGCTCAGCCCCAGCATTTT,NA,TRBJ1-5,TRBV6-2/TRBV6-3,NA
CASSLVGGPSDTQYF,TGTGCCAGCAGCTTAGTGGGGGGGCCCTCAGATACGCAGTATTTT,NA,TRBJ2-3,TRBV7-2,few
CASSLELKLSSTDTQYF,TGTGCCAGCAGCTTAGAGTTAAAGCTCTCTAGCACAGATACGCAGTATTTT,NA,TRBJ2-3,TRBV7-8,few
CASSEVGWYRVQETQYF,TGTGCCAGCAGTGAAGTCGGATGGTACAGGGTTCAAGAGACCCAGTACTTC,NA,TRBJ2-5,TRBV6-1,few
CASSLAGFEQYF,TGTGCCAGCAGCTTAGCAGGGTTCGAGCAGTACTTC,NA,TRBJ2-7,TRBV7-2,many
CASREADIRKVNEQFF,TGTGCCAGCAGGGAGGCGGACATTAGAAAGGTCAATGAGCAGTTCTTC,NA,TRBJ2-1,TRBV11-2,once